The following is a TCR beta chain sequence with its context. What it recognizes is unknown. Tagging with unique molecular identifiers was applied to individual cDNA molecules. TCRdb ran MiXCR on the 5' RACE reads and lists one entry per CDR3 protein. The data show some 60,000 distinct CDR3 sequences, with roughly 12% seen just once and 2.9% held by the top ten. The V end was cut by 4 bases, the J end by 0 bases, with 11 bases between. Germline CDR1 is SGHRS and CDR2 is YFSETQ. The CDR3 covers 15 residues. These data are taken from a study of early T cells in non-severe SARS-CoV-2 infection. Turning to the study itself: It was bulk RNA from unsorted whole blood that was sequenced, and the chains were unpaired.

The study's findings and limits: The study's VDJdb matching favored anti-spike CD8 responses and missed private and CD4 specificities.

This chain uses TRBV5-1 with TRBJ1-3; D is unresolved. Sample: whole blood. The TCR comes from an adult who was a healthcare worker with PCR-confirmed SARS-CoV-2 infection or an uninfected control (not recorded which). The CDR3 nucleotides read TGCGCCAGCAGCGATATACACTACTCTGGAAACACCATATATTTT. Translated, it gives CASSDIHYSGNTIYF.